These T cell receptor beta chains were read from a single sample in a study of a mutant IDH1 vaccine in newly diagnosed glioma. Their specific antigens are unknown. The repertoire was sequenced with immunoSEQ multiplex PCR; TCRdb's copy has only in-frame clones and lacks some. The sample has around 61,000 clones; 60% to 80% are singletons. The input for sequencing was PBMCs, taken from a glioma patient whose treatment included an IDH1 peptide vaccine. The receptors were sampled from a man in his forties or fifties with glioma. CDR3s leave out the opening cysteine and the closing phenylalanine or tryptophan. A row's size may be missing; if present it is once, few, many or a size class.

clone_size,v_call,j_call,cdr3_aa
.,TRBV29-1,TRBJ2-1,SGTGTGPNEQF
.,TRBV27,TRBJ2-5,ASSGRSRYQETQY
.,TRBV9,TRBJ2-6,ASSVASGGPGANVLT
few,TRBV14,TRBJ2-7,ASSRTVVYEQY
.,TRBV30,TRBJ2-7,AWSRHNYEQY
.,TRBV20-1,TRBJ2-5,SASPKETQY
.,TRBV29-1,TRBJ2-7,SVEVDGQASYEQY
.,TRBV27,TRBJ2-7,ASSLRQTYEQY
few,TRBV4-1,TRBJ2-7,ASSQDPGMDPYEQY
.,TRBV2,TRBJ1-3,ASSENGGLAGNTIY
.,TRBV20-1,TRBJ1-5,SAGQQPQH
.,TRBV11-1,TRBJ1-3,ASSFGNTIY
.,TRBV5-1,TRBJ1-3,ASSSTGRPGNTIY
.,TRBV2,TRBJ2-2,ASSESQVNTGELF
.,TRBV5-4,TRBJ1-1,ASSLGMGIREAF
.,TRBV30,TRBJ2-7,AWRPNPTSGVYEQY
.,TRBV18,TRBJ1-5,ASSPLGQGNQPQH
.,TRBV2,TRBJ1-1,ASRLSGTRGTEAF
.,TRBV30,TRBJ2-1,AFTKKGGVGNEQF
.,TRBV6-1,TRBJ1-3,ASSEFGGHTIY
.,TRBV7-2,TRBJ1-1,ASSLAPPGANTEAF
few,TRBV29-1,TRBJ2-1,SARKPSDNEQF
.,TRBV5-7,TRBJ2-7,ASSLAGQAIYEQY
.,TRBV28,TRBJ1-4,ASRGQREKLF
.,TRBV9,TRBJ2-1,ASSVGQSSYNEQF
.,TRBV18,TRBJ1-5,ASSPQEYQPQH
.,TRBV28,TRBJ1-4,ASRTGGLAKKLF
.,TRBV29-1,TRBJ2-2,SAAGTEQAGELF
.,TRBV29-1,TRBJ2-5,SVNGGAETQY
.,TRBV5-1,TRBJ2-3,ASSLEFVGASGDTQY
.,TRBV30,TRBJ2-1,AWSMSIESNEQF
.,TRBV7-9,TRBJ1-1,ASRTTGGAGTEAF
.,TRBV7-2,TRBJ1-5,ASSSTDVSQPQH
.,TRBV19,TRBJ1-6,ASSLSGGVSPLH
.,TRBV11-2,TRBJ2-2,ASTLTGPYTGELF
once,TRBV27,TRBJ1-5,ASSQQGDDNQPQH
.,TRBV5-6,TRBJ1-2,ASSPRTANYGYT
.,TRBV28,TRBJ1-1,ASRSTGWNFEAF
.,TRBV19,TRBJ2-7,ASSIEQGASDEQY